These T cell receptor beta chains were read from a single sample in a study of PD-1 blockade in mismatch repair-deficient tumors. Produced via immunoSEQ multiplex PCR; TCRdb's table is partial and in-frame only. Of 35,000 to 45,000 clones listed, approximately 85% are singletons. The source was peripheral blood, collected around 75 weeks after starting pembrolizumab. These receptors all stem from an adult with mismatch repair-deficient cancer. The conserved cysteine and the conserved F or W are not part of the CDR3 here. The order of the fields is J gene, clone size, V gene, D gene, CDR3 protein. The D gene is left open where the match is weak. A row's size may be missing; if present it is once, few, many or a size class.

j_gene: TRBJ2-1; abundance: -; v_gene: TRBV18; d_gene: TRBD1; CDR3aa: ASSLGQGLDEQF
j_gene: TRBJ1-3; abundance: -; v_gene: TRBV9; d_gene: -; CDR3aa: ASSVWGSGNTIY
j_gene: TRBJ2-1; abundance: -; v_gene: TRBV5-1; d_gene: TRBD2; CDR3aa: ASSLAALAGYNEQF
j_gene: TRBJ2-1; abundance: -; v_gene: TRBV7-9; d_gene: -; CDR3aa: ASSWRRSGTSPEQF
j_gene: TRBJ1-4; abundance: -; v_gene: TRBV19; d_gene: -; CDR3aa: ASSMGGREEKLF
j_gene: TRBJ2-7; abundance: -; v_gene: TRBV27; d_gene: TRBD2; CDR3aa: ASSDLDPSGLIAYEQY
j_gene: TRBJ2-7; abundance: -; v_gene: TRBV2; d_gene: TRBD1; CDR3aa: ASSAQGAYEQY
j_gene: TRBJ2-7; abundance: medium-sized; v_gene: TRBV6-5; d_gene: TRBD1; CDR3aa: ASSSTTGGHEQY
j_gene: TRBJ2-3; abundance: -; v_gene: TRBV7-6; d_gene: TRBD2; CDR3aa: ASSQRLGGGLDTQY
j_gene: TRBJ2-5; abundance: -; v_gene: TRBV2; d_gene: -; CDR3aa: ASSFVLAAGETQY
j_gene: TRBJ2-2; abundance: -; v_gene: TRBV19; d_gene: -; CDR3aa: ASTSRGATAHTGELF
j_gene: TRBJ2-2; abundance: -; v_gene: TRBV5-1; d_gene: -; CDR3aa: ASSPDPGGTGELF
j_gene: TRBJ2-1; abundance: -; v_gene: TRBV5-1; d_gene: -; CDR3aa: ASSLQGPDLNEQF
j_gene: TRBJ1-2; abundance: once; v_gene: TRBV30; d_gene: -; CDR3aa: AWSVGRGANYGYT
j_gene: TRBJ2-3; abundance: once; v_gene: TRBV7-9; d_gene: -; CDR3aa: ASSLERGTDTQY
j_gene: TRBJ2-3; abundance: -; v_gene: TRBV6-4; d_gene: -; CDR3aa: ASSTSGAVTDTQY
j_gene: TRBJ2-3; abundance: once; v_gene: TRBV7-3; d_gene: TRBD2; CDR3aa: ASSSGLAGNTDTQY
j_gene: TRBJ2-2; abundance: -; v_gene: TRBV5-1; d_gene: -; CDR3aa: ASSLVGGLNTGELF
j_gene: TRBJ2-5; abundance: -; v_gene: TRBV5-6; d_gene: -; CDR3aa: ASSLRIIRRDQETQY
j_gene: TRBJ2-7; abundance: -; v_gene: TRBV30; d_gene: -; CDR3aa: AWMREGQY
j_gene: TRBJ2-5; abundance: -; v_gene: TRBV27; d_gene: TRBD1; CDR3aa: ASSFSWGQGGETQY
j_gene: TRBJ1-2; abundance: few; v_gene: TRBV2; d_gene: TRBD1; CDR3aa: ASQRDRLDYGYT
j_gene: TRBJ1-2; abundance: few; v_gene: TRBV25-1; d_gene: -; CDR3aa: ASSDHRTTRNYGYT
j_gene: TRBJ2-4; abundance: -; v_gene: TRBV7-9; d_gene: -; CDR3aa: ASSLPGTGGDVNIQY
j_gene: TRBJ2-7; abundance: -; v_gene: TRBV18; d_gene: -; CDR3aa: ASSPSQDSAYEQY
j_gene: TRBJ2-3; abundance: -; v_gene: TRBV6-5; d_gene: TRBD1; CDR3aa: ASSSRNRQGTDTQY
j_gene: TRBJ2-1; abundance: -; v_gene: TRBV5-4; d_gene: TRBD2; CDR3aa: ASSLESSGRNEQF
j_gene: TRBJ1-1; abundance: -; v_gene: TRBV5-8; d_gene: -; CDR3aa: ASSLSQNTEAF
j_gene: TRBJ2-3; abundance: -; v_gene: TRBV11-3; d_gene: -; CDR3aa: ASSLQTGSTDTQY
j_gene: TRBJ2-5; abundance: -; v_gene: TRBV27; d_gene: -; CDR3aa: ASSLVAASLAGLSGETQY
j_gene: TRBJ2-2; abundance: large; v_gene: TRBV29-1; d_gene: -; CDR3aa: SGGWNTGELF
j_gene: TRBJ2-5; abundance: -; v_gene: TRBV11-2; d_gene: -; CDR3aa: ASSLGETQY
j_gene: TRBJ2-6; abundance: -; v_gene: TRBV11-2; d_gene: -; CDR3aa: ASSLGTLGANVLT
j_gene: TRBJ2-1; abundance: -; v_gene: TRBV7-9; d_gene: -; CDR3aa: ASSYLSNEQF
j_gene: TRBJ1-2; abundance: -; v_gene: TRBV19; d_gene: TRBD1; CDR3aa: ASSRTGEGYT
j_gene: TRBJ2-2; abundance: -; v_gene: TRBV7-3; d_gene: TRBD2; CDR3aa: ASSSRTSLGTGELF
j_gene: TRBJ2-3; abundance: -; v_gene: TRBV6-5; d_gene: -; CDR3aa: ASSYSSSTDTQY
j_gene: TRBJ2-3; abundance: few; v_gene: TRBV15; d_gene: TRBD2; CDR3aa: ATSRGSSGATDTQY
j_gene: TRBJ1-5; abundance: few; v_gene: TRBV27; d_gene: TRBD1; CDR3aa: ASRGQGGQPQH
j_gene: TRBJ2-1; abundance: -; v_gene: TRBV5-1; d_gene: TRBD2; CDR3aa: ASTKGAGGDFNEQF
j_gene: TRBJ1-2; abundance: -; v_gene: TRBV10-3; d_gene: -; CDR3aa: AISESTLRANYGYT
j_gene: TRBJ2-7; abundance: -; v_gene: TRBV27; d_gene: -; CDR3aa: ASSPGAGLYEQY
j_gene: TRBJ1-2; abundance: -; v_gene: TRBV6-1; d_gene: -; CDR3aa: ASRRGLYGYT
j_gene: TRBJ2-7; abundance: -; v_gene: TRBV19; d_gene: -; CDR3aa: ASKEGGSSYEQY